This passage covers 4 T cell receptor beta chains from one sample sequenced in a study of blood T cell repertoires in COVID-19. Some clones are missing from TCRdb's copy, which holds only in-frame ones; the method was immunoSEQ multiplex PCR. The data contain some 430,000 clones, 80% to 95% of them seen just once; the ten biggest clones take up about 0.57%. Sequenced material: PBMCs or T cells enriched from blood (not recorded which). Every receptor here comes from a man aged 18 to 35 who had recovered from COVID-19.

The genes are TRBV12-5 and TRBJ2-3; D might be TRBD2 (7 bases). Germline loops: CDR1 LGHNT, CDR2 FRNRAP. This CDR3 comprises 17 residues. Trimming pared 0 bases from V and 2 bases from J, leaving 15 bases between. Here the CDR3 DNA reads TGTGCTAGTGGTTTGGTTGAGGCGGGGGCCCACACAGATACGCAGTATTTT. The encoded protein is CASGLVEAGAHTDTQYF.

In its sample, this clone was seen a few times. V usage is TRBV10-3 and J usage is TRBJ1-6, with D unresolved. V lost 5 bases, J lost 0 bases, and 5 bases lay in between. From germline, CDR1 is ENHRY and CDR2 SYGVKD. The CDR3 runs to 14 residues. CDR3 DNA sequence: TGTGCCATCAGTCCGAGCTCCTATAATTCACCCCTCCACTTT. Translated: CAISPSSYNSPLHF.

The gene calls are TRBV16 and TRBJ2-6; TRBD2 might be the D (5 bases). Trimming took off 4 bases at V and 0 bases at J, with 7 bases between the two ends. Germline V lookup: CDR1 KGHSY, CDR2 FQNENV. The CDR3 length is 15 residues. CDR3 DNA sequence: TGTGCCAGCAGCCCCGGGGTCTCTGGGGCCAACGTCCTGACTTTC. Its protein is CASSPGVSGANVLTF.

A note on this clone: Different DNA sequences within this sample yield the same CDR3. The V and J genes are TRBV19 and TRBJ1-2, with 9 bases that match TRBD1. CDR3 size: 12 residues. Germline V lookup: CDR1 LNHDA, CDR2 SQIVND (reference sequence). V shed 9 bases and J 5 bases; nucleotides not matched to a gene: 4. CDR3 nucleotides: TGTGCCAGCAGAGGACAGGGGTATGGCTACACCTTC. This sequence encodes CASRGQGYGYTF.